What follows are 26 T cell receptor beta chains derived from one specimen sequenced in a study of neurological immune-mediated disorders. TCRdb fed the 5' RACE reads into MiXCR, producing one record per CDR3 protein. The data show approximately 86,000 distinct CDR3 sequences, with 2.5% to 3% seen just once and 0.9% to 1.4% held by the top ten. The sample was PBMCs. The receptors here all came from a woman aged 25 to 39 with multiple sclerosis.

The sample holds many counts of this clonotype. This chain joins TRBV27 and TRBJ2-3; D is ambiguous. Germline V gene data show CDR1 as MNHEY and CDR2 as SMNVEV (reference sequence). Deletions cut 4 bases from V and 1 base from J, with 12 bases between. This CDR3 region has 15 residues. CDR3: CASSSRRLGTDTQYF. For the CDR3, the DNA is TGTGCCAGCAGTTCGCGACGCCTAGGCACAGATACGCAGTATTTT.

This clonotype was found many times. This rearrangement joins TRBV7-9 to TRBJ1-5; D not resolved. CDR1 is SEHNR, CDR2 FQNEAQ, per germline (reference sequence). There are 12 residues in the CDR3. V was shortened by 5 bases and J by 3 bases, with 5 bases between the two germline ends. The CDR3 DNA sequence: TGTGCCAGCAGCGCTACCAATCAGCCCCAGCATTTT. This gives the protein CASSATNQPQHF.

This clonotype occurred many times. The chain employs TRBV15 and TRBJ1-5; no clear D. The CDR3 runs 16 residues. Looked up from germline, CDR1 is LNHNV and CDR2 is YYDKDF (reference sequence). Between the trimmed V and J ends, which lost 3 bases and 3 bases, there was a span of 15 bases. In nucleotides, the CDR3 is TGTGCCACCAGCAGTGGGGAGGGCGGATACAATCAGCCCCAGCATTTT. This encodes CATSSGEGGYNQPQHF. Full variable domain (outside the CDR3, taken from reference TRBV15 and TRBJ1-5): DAMVIQNPRYQVTQFGKPVTLSCSQTLNHNVMYWYQQKSSQAPKLLFHYYDKDFNNEADTPDNFQSRRPNTSFCFLDIRSPGLGDTAMYLCATSSGEGGYNQPQHFGDGTRLSIL.

This clonotype was recorded many times. CDR3 in amino acids: CASSFLTSGDYNEQFF. CDR3 bases: TGTGCCAGCAGTTTCCTGACTAGCGGGGACTACAATGAGCAGTTCTTC. The rearrangement links TRBV27 to TRBJ2-1, with 11 bases matching TRBD2. The CDR3 length is 16 residues. With V trimmed by 3 bases and J by 3 bases, 4 bases remained unmatched. CDR1 is MNHEY, CDR2 SMNVEV, per germline (reference sequence).

This clonotype was observed many times. The CDR3 nucleotides read TGTGCCAGCAGTTTCCATTTGGGGAATGAGCAGTTCTTC. It is translated as CASSFHLGNEQFF. The chain links TRBV12-3 or TRBV12-4 to TRBJ2-1; D is uncertain. The CDR3 is made up of 13 amino acids. V was shortened by 3 bases and J by 7 bases, with 10 bases between the two germline ends.

There are many counts of this clonotype. This chain uses TRBV5-6 with TRBJ1-1; 7 bases are a match to TRBD1. V lost 4 bases to trimming and J lost 1 base; unmatched junction nucleotides: 7. Germline loops: CDR1 SGHDT, CDR2 YYEEEE. This CDR3 comprises 15 residues. This CDR3 reads CASSRTGLWNTEAFF. The CDR3 coding sequence is TGTGCCAGCAGCCGGACAGGTTTGTGGAACACTGAAGCTTTCTTT.

Only a few counts were recorded for this clonotype. The rearrangement uses TRBV5-1 and TRBJ1-2; TRBD1 agrees at 8 bases. Germline CDR1 reads SGHRS; CDR2 reads YFSETQ. The CDR3 totals 15 residues. The junction had 11 bases not matched to a gene; V was cut back by 4 bases and J by 6 bases. The CDR3 spells CASSTGQGEGNGYTF. The CDR3 DNA is TGCGCCAGCAGCACCGGACAGGGCGAGGGTAATGGCTACACCTTC.

The rearrangement uses TRBV6-2 or TRBV6-3 and TRBJ1-1, with no clear D. Germline loops: CDR1 MNHEY, CDR2 SVGEGT. The CDR3 is 13 residues long. Deletions cut 5 bases from V and 1 base from J, with 8 bases between. CDR3 sequence (DNA): TGTGCCAGCAGTCAAGGAGAGAACACTGAAGCTTTCTTT. Translated: CASSQGENTEAFF.

This clonotype was seen ten or more times. This chain joins TRBV6-5 and TRBJ2-3; no firm D call. The V gene lost 2 bases and the J gene lost 2 bases, with 5 bases spanning the gap. This CDR3 region has 13 residues. Germline V lookup: CDR1 MNHEY, CDR2 SVGAGI. The CDR3 here is CASSYVDTDTQYF. In DNA, the CDR3 is TGTGCCAGCAGTTACGTAGACACAGATACGCAGTATTTT.

The table lists this clonotype with many counts. V gene TRBV10-3 combines with J gene TRBJ1-1; D is ambiguous. This CDR3 region has 13 residues. V was trimmed by 3 bases and J by 0 bases, leaving 5 bases between them. Germline V gives CDR1 ENHRY, CDR2 SYGVKD. CDR3 protein: CAISDSVNTEAFF. The CDR3 region has the DNA TGTGCCATCAGTGACAGCGTGAACACTGAAGCTTTCTTT.

This clonotype was seen ten or more times. The V and J genes are TRBV7-6 and TRBJ2-7; TRBD2 matches at 16 bases. The CDR3 has 16 amino acids. CDR1 and CDR2 (germline): SGHVS, FNYEAQ. V shed 5 bases, J shed 5 bases, and the junction held 6 bases outside the gene matches. CDR3 bases: TGTGCCAGCAGCCCGGGACTAGCGGGAGGGGGCCACGAGCAGTACTTC. Its protein is CASSPGLAGGGHEQYF.

The sample holds many counts of this clonotype. The chain has TRBV15 and TRBJ2-7, with TRBD2 as a possible D gene (6 bases). Trimming took off 4 bases at V and 2 bases at J, with 9 bases between the two ends. CDR1 and CDR2 (germline): LNHNV, YYDKDF (reference sequence). CDR3 size: 13 residues. Written as DNA, the CDR3 is TGTGCCACCAGCACCGGGAGTCCCTACGAGCAGTACTTC. Its protein product is CATSTGSPYEQYF.

At least ten counts were recorded for this clonotype. The chain is built from TRBV12-3 or TRBV12-4 and TRBJ1-1; TRBD1 is a possible D gene (6 bases). The CDR3 sequence is 12 residues long. V gave up 8 bases and J gave up 5 bases, with 12 bases separating them. CDR3 region: CASGRRGTEAFF. The CDR3 nucleotides read TGTGCCAGCGGAAGAAGGGGGACTGAAGCTTTCTTT.

This clonotype has a count of ten or more. The V call is TRBV5-1, the J call TRBJ2-1; 9 nucleotides agree with TRBD1. V shed 7 bases and J 0 bases; nucleotides not matched to a gene: 5. This CDR3 is 15 amino acids long. CDR1 SGHRS and CDR2 YFSETQ come from the germline V gene. CDR3 in amino acids: CASAETGGSYNEQFF. CDR3 bases: TGCGCCAGCGCCGAGACAGGGGGCTCCTACAATGAGCAGTTCTTC.

This clonotype appeared many times. The V gene is TRBV29-1, the J gene TRBJ2-3; D unresolved. Germline-derived CDR1 and CDR2 are SQVTM and ANQGSEA. Trimming removed 2 bases from V and 6 bases from J, with 9 bases in between. The CDR3 is made up of 12 amino acids. The CDR3 bases are TGCAGCGTTGAACGGCAGACCGATACGCAGTATTTT. Translation: CSVERQTDTQYF.

At least ten counts were recorded for this clonotype. CDR3 loop: CSVPGPPNSGANVLTF. CDR3 in DNA: TGCAGCGTACCGGGACCGCCGAACTCTGGGGCCAACGTCCTGACTTTC. The V gene is TRBV29-1, the J gene TRBJ2-6; possibly TRBD1 or TRBD2 for D (5 bases each). Germline lookup yields CDR1 SQVTM and CDR2 ANQGSEA. Trimming cost V 6 bases and J 0 bases, with 15 bases left between them. CDR3 length equals 16 residues.

This clonotype was counted only a few times. The genes are TRBV7-2 and TRBJ2-7; TRBD1 matches at 9 bases. The CDR3 extends over 15 amino acids. Trimming cost V 3 bases and J 5 bases; bases outside gene matches: 8. Germline V gene sequence: CDR1 SGHTA, CDR2 FQGNSA. Here the CDR3 DNA reads TGTGCCAGCAGCTTCGATTTGACAGGGGGGAACGAGCAGTACTTC. Translated, it gives CASSFDLTGGNEQYF.

Many counts were recorded for this clonotype. The V call is TRBV5-5, the J call TRBJ2-7; the D gene is possibly TRBD1 (6 bases). V lost 4 bases, J lost 2 bases, and 16 bases lay in between. From germline, CDR1 is SGHKS and CDR2 YYEKEE (reference sequence). The CDR3 is 15 residues long. CDR3 sequence: CASSALRTAPYEQYF. DNA of the CDR3: TGTGCCAGCAGCGCCTTGCGGACAGCACCCTACGAGCAGTACTTC.

This clonotype was picked up many times. The chain has TRBV20-1 and TRBJ2-1, with D unclear. Trimming pared 0 bases from V and 8 bases from J, leaving 11 bases between. The CDR3 runs 13 residues. Germline loops: CDR1 DFQATT, CDR2 SNEGSKA (reference sequence). CDR3 nucleotides: TGCAGTGCTAGAGATCTCGGCGTCGATGAGCAGTTCTTC. Translation gives CSARDLGVDEQFF.

This clonotype was counted at least ten times. The CDR3 bases are TGTGCCAGCACCATTCGGGGGAGCTACACCTTC. Residues: CASTIRGSYTF. The chain carries TRBV12-3 or TRBV12-4 and TRBJ1-2; a possible D gene is TRBD1 (5 bases). CDR3 length: 11 amino acids. V shed 7 bases and J shed 9 bases, with 12 bases lying between them.

This clonotype has ten or more counts. The rearrangement uses TRBV29-1 and TRBJ2-1; D unresolved. Germline V CDR1 and CDR2: SQVTM, ANQGSEA. The V end was cut by 5 bases, the J end by 5 bases, with 10 bases between. CDR3 length: 12 amino acids. DNA of the CDR3: TGCAGCGTTTTTACCAGCAACAATGAGCAGTTCTTC. Residues: CSVFTSNNEQFF.

This clonotype was observed a handful of times. The CDR3 DNA reads TGTGCCAGCAGCTTAGGTTACATTCAGTACTTC. It translates to CASSLGYIQYF. The chain joins TRBV7-2 to TRBJ2-4; no definite D call. The length of the CDR3 is 11 residues. V was shortened by 1 base and J by 8 bases, with 3 bases between the two germline ends. Looked up from germline, CDR1 is SGHTA and CDR2 is FQGNSA.

This clonotype was seen at least ten times. The rearrangement joins TRBV11-3 to TRBJ1-1; D remains unclear. Trimming left V 6 bases short and J 3 bases short, with 14 bases between. The CDR3 contains 14 residues. Germline loops: CDR1 SGHNT, CDR2 YENEEA. The CDR3 is CASRRYGVHTEAFF. CDR3 nucleotide sequence: TGTGCCAGCAGGCGTTACGGGGTACACACTGAAGCTTTCTTT.

In regard to this clonotype: A read error may produce the germline difference seen at one junction end. V is TRBV18 and J is TRBJ1-5; D is uncertain. The CDR3 loop spans 13 amino acids. In germline, CDR1 is KGHSH, CDR2 LQKENI. CDR3 residues: CASSLGSDKTQNF. Written as DNA, the CDR3 is TGTGCCAGCTCACTGGGGTCGGATAAGACCCAGAATTTT.

This clonotype occurred many times. With a much larger clone just one base away, this may be a read error. CDR3 coding DNA: TGTGCCAGCAGCTCCGGAAAGGGTAATCAGCCCCAGCATTTT. Encoded protein: CASSSGKGNQPQHF. The chain has TRBV28 and TRBJ1-5; D gene ambiguous. Trimming removed 6 bases from V and 4 bases from J, with 13 bases in between. The CDR3 sequence is 14 residues long. Germline V gene lookup returns CDR1 MDHEN and CDR2 SYDVKM. Filled out from reference TRBV28 and TRBJ1-5, the complete variable domain reads DVKVTQSSRYLVKRTGEKVFLECVQDMDHENMFWYRQDPGLGLRLIYFSYDVKMKEKGDIPEGYSVSREKKERFSLILESASTNQTSMYLCASSSGKGNQPQHFGDGTRLSIL.

This clonotype was seen ten or more times. This sequence joins TRBV7-2 and TRBJ1-1; 8 bases line up with TRBD1. Trimming took 5 bases from V and 7 from J; bases not matched to a gene: 6. This CDR3 contains 13 residues. Per germline, CDR1 SGHTA and CDR2 FQGNSA. Here the CDR3 reads CASSPRTGLEAFF. In DNA, the CDR3 is TGTGCCAGCAGCCCTCGGACAGGGCTTGAAGCTTTCTTT.